The clone carrying this T cell receptor (beta chain) was detected once. Its antigen is not identified. This sample was included in a study of OX40 agonist ivuxolimab in advanced cancers. Only in-frame clones appear in the TCRdb table, and some are missing; sequencing was by immunoSEQ multiplex PCR. The data contain 76,000 or so clones, about 89% of them seen just once; the ten biggest clones take up approximately 12%. Trimming took 0 bases from V and 4 from J, leaving 13 bases between them. CDR3 length: 16 amino acids. Study-wide results and caveats: The study found that CD8+ T cells averaged more expanded clones than CD4+.

This sample comprised CD4+ or CD8+ T cells sorted from blood, obtained in a trial of the OX40 agonist ivuxolimab. The sequence was obtained from an adult with an advanced solid tumor such as melanoma, head and neck, liver or kidney cancer. V gene TRBV5-3 combines with J gene TRBJ2-2; D possibly matches TRBD1 or TRBD2 (5 bases each). TRBV5-3 counts as an open reading frame of uncertain function. The CDR3 DNA follows: TGTGCCAGAAGCTTGGCTGCGACAGCGGTCACCGGGGAGCTGTTTTTT. Translating it yields CARSLAATAVTGELFF.